This T cell receptor (beta chain) was sequenced during a study of blood T cell repertoires in COVID-19. This clone was seen just once. There are 16 residues in the CDR3. Germline V gene lookup returns CDR1 MGHRA and CDR2 YSYEKL. V was cut by 0 bases and J by 3 bases, with 11 bases left in between. Methods used by the authors: The assay estimated nucleated cells by amplifying reference gene primers. The assay was immunoSEQ multiplex PCR, and TCRdb's table has in-frame clones only and misses some. V and J calls plus clone size are reproduced from that table; the DNA served to infer D and trimming. The sample contains approximately 140,000 clones, around 87% of which appear only once.

The sequenced sample consisted of peripheral blood. This rearrangement joins TRBV4-1 to TRBJ2-2; TRBD2 might be the D (5 bases). This sequence originates from a man in his sixties or seventies with active COVID-19. The CDR3 coding sequence is TGCGCCAGCAGCCAAGAAAGCGGATTATACACCGGGGAGCTGTTTTTT. This codes for CASSQESGLYTGELFF.